Listed below are T cell receptor beta chains from one sample, sequenced in a study of CD8 T cells in ankylosing spondylitis. One entry per CDR3 protein results from TCRdb running MiXCR on the 5' RACE reads. The sample consists of about 150,000 distinct CDR3 sequences, under 55% of them appearing once. The sample taken for sequencing was synovial fluid, either unsorted or a sorted T cell fraction (not recorded which). These receptors all stem from a male donor with ankylosing spondylitis. Each CDR3 is given with its conserved first and last residue. The D gene is left open where the match is weak. Size tells how often a clone was seen (once, few, many) or the class of an expanded clone, and some rows leave it out.

TRBV15	NA	NA	TRBJ1-1	CATSRPPVWVLNTEAFF	TGTGCCACCAGCAGACCCCCAGTATGGGTTCTAAACACTGAAGCTTTCTTT
TRBV4-1	NA	NA	TRBJ1-2	CASSQPGGGNNYGYTF	TGCGCCAGCAGCCAACCGGGAGGAGGCAATAACTATGGCTACACCTTC
TRBV11-2	few	TRBD2	TRBJ2-5	CASSSHLGTSFNQETQYF	TGTGCCAGCAGCTCCCACCTCGGGACTAGCTTCAACCAAGAGACCCAGTACTTC
TRBV5-4	NA	NA	TRBJ1-2	CASSLAPVHYGYTF	TGTGCCAGCAGCTTGGCCCCCGTCCACTATGGCTACACCTTC
TRBV7-2	NA	NA	TRBJ2-7	CASSLYPGYFYEQYF	TGTGCCAGCAGCTTGTACCCAGGGTACTTTTACGAGCAGTACTTC
TRBV25-1	once	NA	TRBJ2-7	CASSPLGPLVNEQYF	TGTGCCAGCAGTCCATTGGGCCCACTTGTCAACGAGCAGTACTTC
TRBV29-1	NA	NA	TRBJ1-1	CSVFRDKNTEAFF	TGCAGCGTCTTCCGGGACAAGAACACTGAAGCTTTCTTT
TRBV11-2	NA	NA	TRBJ1-4	CASSLGIGGANGKLFF	TGTGCCAGCAGCTTAGGCATTGGGGGGGCGAATGGAAAACTGTTTTTT
TRBV6-4	NA	NA	TRBJ1-1	CASSDPGHTRFGNTEAFF	TGTGCCAGCAGTGACCCCGGACATACTCGGTTCGGGAACACTGAAGCTTTCTTT
TRBV20-1	NA	TRBD1	TRBJ1-6	CSARVGEGQGDSSYNSPLHF	TGCAGTGCTAGAGTCGGTGAAGGACAGGGCGATAGCTCCTATAATTCACCCCTCCACTTT
TRBV7-9	few	TRBD1	TRBJ2-7	CASSLGGDRVWEQYF	TGTGCCAGCAGCTTAGGAGGGGACAGGGTTTGGGAGCAGTACTTC
TRBV7-2	NA	NA	TRBJ1-2	CASSSHRVSGYGYTF	TGTGCCAGCAGCTCTCACAGGGTTTCGGGCTATGGCTACACCTTC
TRBV5-6	many	NA	TRBJ2-2	CASSLLGMTNTGELFF	TGTGCCAGCAGCTTACTCGGGATGACCAACACCGGGGAGCTGTTTTTT
TRBV12-3/TRBV12-4	many	NA	TRBJ2-3	CASSLGVILTDTQYF	TGTGCCAGCAGTTTAGGAGTTATATTAACAGATACGCAGTATTTT
TRBV5-1	few	TRBD1	TRBJ1-4	CASSRQGSANEKLFF	TGCGCCAGCAGCAGACAGGGGTCAGCTAATGAAAAACTGTTTTTT
TRBV7-4	few	TRBD1	TRBJ2-2	CASSERTGRNTGELFF	TGTGCCAGCAGCGAAAGGACAGGGAGGAACACCGGGGAGCTGTTTTTT
TRBV4-1	NA	TRBD1	TRBJ1-2	CASSLRDRGEYGYTF	TGCGCCAGCAGCCTCCGGGACAGGGGTGAATATGGCTACACCTTC
TRBV19	many	NA	TRBJ1-1	CASSFGRLEAFF	TGTGCCAGTAGTTTCGGACGGTTAGAAGCTTTCTTT
TRBV12-3/TRBV12-4	once	NA	TRBJ1-6	CASTWGGPPLHF	TGTGCCAGCACCTGGGGGGGCCCACCCCTCCACTTT